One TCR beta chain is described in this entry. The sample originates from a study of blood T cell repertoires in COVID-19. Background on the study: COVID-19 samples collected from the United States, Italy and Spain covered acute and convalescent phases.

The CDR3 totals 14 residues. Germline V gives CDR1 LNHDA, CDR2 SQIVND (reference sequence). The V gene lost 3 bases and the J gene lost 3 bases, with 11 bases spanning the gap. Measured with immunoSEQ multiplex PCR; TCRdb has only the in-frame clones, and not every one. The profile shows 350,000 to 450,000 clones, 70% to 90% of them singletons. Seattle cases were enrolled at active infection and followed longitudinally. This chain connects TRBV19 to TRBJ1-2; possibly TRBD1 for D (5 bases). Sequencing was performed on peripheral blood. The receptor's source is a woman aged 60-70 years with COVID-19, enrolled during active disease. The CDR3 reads CASSIQQAHYGYTF. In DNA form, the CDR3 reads TGTGCCAGTAGTATCCAACAGGCCCACTATGGCTACACCTTC.